These 27 T cell receptor beta chains were sequenced from one sample in a study of shared clonotypes between healthy human individuals. TCRdb's copy holds only in-frame clones and misses some; the assay was immunoSEQ multiplex PCR. In the table there are around 500,000 clones, over 70% of which are singletons. Sequenced material: PBMCs. These receptors came from a woman aged 40 to 55 in good health. Some clones in this sample may be carry-over from other donors' samples.

This clone has at least ten counts. V gene TRBV4-3 combines with J gene TRBJ2-7; D is possibly TRBD1 or TRBD2 (5 bases each). V was trimmed by 6 bases and J by 6 bases, leaving 15 bases between them. The germline V gene has CDR1 LGHNA and CDR2 YSLEER. This CDR3 has 13 residues. In DNA, the CDR3 is TGCGCCAGCAGAAGGGACCTCAATTCCGAGCAGTACTTC. Amino acid sequence: CASRRDLNSEQYF.

This rearrangement joins TRBV7-2 to TRBJ2-3, with D maybe TRBD1 (6 bases). The germline gives CDR1 SGHTA, CDR2 FQGNSA. CDR3 size: 15 residues. Between the trimmed V and J ends, which lost 5 bases and 8 bases, there was a span of 20 bases. The CDR3 sequence is CASSPPGMGQSTQYF. In DNA form, the CDR3 reads TGTGCCAGCAGCCCCCCGGGAATGGGACAATCTACGCAGTATTTT.

The chain joins TRBV19 to TRBJ2-7; 8 bases line up with TRBD1. CDR1 and CDR2 (germline): LNHDA, SQIVND (reference sequence). CDR3 length equals 15 residues. Trimming cost V 10 bases and J 7 bases; bases outside gene matches: 18. CDR3 coding DNA: TGTGCCACCCAAACGCAGGGGGCATCAATGGGTGAGCAGTACTTC. Residues: CATQTQGASMGEQYF.

As concerns this clone: It is likely a read error: a sequence one base away is far more abundant. The V and J genes are TRBV10-3 and TRBJ1-5; no clear D gene. In germline, CDR1 is ENHRY, CDR2 SYGVKD. CDR3 size: 13 residues. The ends were cut back, 3 bases at V and 4 bases at J, with 7 bases in the middle. The CDR3 is CAISDQDNQPQHF. The DNA of the CDR3 is TGTGCCATCAGTGATCAGGATAATCAGCCCCAGCATTTT.

This rearrangement joins TRBV9 to TRBJ2-7, with D perhaps TRBD2 (8 bases). The germline V gene encodes CDR1 SGDLS and CDR2 YYNGEE. V lost 0 bases and J 0 bases, leaving 25 bases between the germline ends. The CDR3 extends over 20 amino acids. CDR3 nucleotide sequence: TGTGCCAGCAGCGTAGCCAGAGGGGGCGTGAGCGGGAGAACCTCCTACGAGCAGTACTTC. Amino acid sequence: CASSVARGGVSGRTSYEQYF.

The chain recombines TRBV28 with TRBJ1-3; weak D call: TRBD1 (6 bases). The CDR3 loop spans 15 amino acids. V lost 7 bases to trimming and J lost 2 bases, with 15 bases between them. In germline, CDR1 is MDHEN, CDR2 SYDVKM. CDR3 nucleotide sequence: TGTGCCAGCACCCCGGGGGGGGGCCCTGGAAACACCATATATTTT. This encodes CASTPGGGPGNTIYF.

The sample holds many counts of this clone. The chain uses TRBV27 and TRBJ1-1; D call uncertain. CDR1 is MNHEY, CDR2 SMNVEV, per germline (reference sequence). V was trimmed by 2 bases and J by 3 bases, leaving 13 bases between them. The CDR3 consists of 15 residues. CDR3 sequence reads: CASSLNAEGDTEAFF. The CDR3 region has the DNA TGTGCCAGCAGTTTAAACGCAGAAGGAGACACTGAAGCTTTCTTT.

This clone was seen once. This may arise from a read error, as a much more abundant clone is one base away. The rearrangement uses TRBV6-4 and TRBJ2-2; D remains unclear. Germline loops: CDR1 MRHNA, CDR2 SNTAGT. Trimming pared 2 bases from V and 7 bases from J, leaving 8 bases between. CDR3 length: 13 residues. The CDR3 reads CASSDRASGELFF. The CDR3, as DNA: TGTGCCAGCAGTGACAGGGCCAGCGGGGAGCTGTTTTTT.

The CDR3: CASKSTGDSGAFF. CDR3 sequence (DNA): TGCGCCAGCAAATCGACGGGAGACTCTGGGGCTTTCTTT. The chain couples TRBV10-2 to TRBJ1-1; unclear D gene. CDR3 size: 13 residues. Between the trimmed V and J ends, which lost 7 bases and 11 bases, there was a span of 20 bases. Germline CDR1 and CDR2: WSHSY and SAAADI.

The chain recombines TRBV10-3 with TRBJ2-7; 10 bases are shared with TRBD2. Losses at the gene ends were 8 bases for V and 0 bases for J; bases not matched to a gene: 7. Germline CDR1 is ENHRY and CDR2 is SYGVKD. The length of the CDR3 is 15 residues. CDR3 in DNA: TGTGCCATCGGGGAGCGGGAGGGCAGCTCCTACGAGCAGTACTTC. Amino acid sequence: CAIGEREGSSYEQYF.

The gene calls are TRBV30 and TRBJ1-1; no firm D call. Between the trimmed V and J ends, which lost 1 base and 2 bases, there was a span of 5 bases. CDR3 size: 12 residues. Per germline, CDR1 GTSNPN and CDR2 SVGIG (reference sequence). The CDR3 sequence is CAWSAANTEAFF. Written as DNA, the CDR3 is TGTGCCTGGAGTGCTGCTAACACTGAAGCTTTCTTT.

This clone was observed a single time. This chain links TRBV7-9 with TRBJ1-5; D unresolved. The CDR3 runs 11 residues. Germline loops: CDR1 SEHNR, CDR2 FQNEAQ (reference sequence). The V end lost 7 bases, the J end lost 6 bases, and 7 bases lay between the germline ends. The CDR3 loop reads CASTYSQPQHF. In nucleotides, the CDR3 is TGTGCCAGCACCTATAGTCAGCCCCAGCATTTT. Complete variable domain (other parts from reference TRBV7-9 and TRBJ1-5): DTGVSQNPRHKITKRGQNVTFRCDPISEHNRLYWYRQTLGQGPEFLTYFQNEAQLEKSRLLSDRFSAERPKGSFSTLEIQRTEQGDSAMYLCASTYSQPQHFGDGTRLSIL.

This clone was observed many times. The chain is built from TRBV10-3 and TRBJ2-7, with D perhaps TRBD1 or TRBD2 (5 bases each). V lost 6 bases and J 5 bases, leaving 17 bases between the germline ends. Germline assignment: CDR1 ENHRY and CDR2 SYGVKD. This CDR3 comprises 14 residues. The CDR3 DNA reads as TGTGCCATCAGGTCACTGGGGACCCGAGACGAGCAGTACTTC. Translated, it gives CAIRSLGTRDEQYF.

The gene calls are TRBV2 and TRBJ2-5; D is undetermined. The CDR3 runs 12 residues. V dropped 2 bases and J dropped 3 bases, with 4 bases sitting between them. From germline, CDR1 is SNHLY and CDR2 FYNNEI. Here the CDR3 reads CASSETKETQYF. As DNA, the CDR3 is TGTGCCAGCAGTGAAACAAAAGAGACCCAGTACTTC.

This clone was counted a single time. The chain employs TRBV6-4 and TRBJ1-4; weak D call: TRBD1 (6 bases). Germline V gives CDR1 MRHNA, CDR2 SNTAGT. CDR3 size: 15 residues. With 3 bases removed from V and 3 bases from J, the gap between germline ends came to 11 bases. In nucleotides, the CDR3 is TGTGCCAGCAGTGAATTTGGACAGTCTAATGAAAAACTGTTTTTT. Its translation: CASSEFGQSNEKLFF.

In regard to this clone: Other DNA sequences within the sample encode an identical CDR3. V gene TRBV5-6 combines with J gene TRBJ2-7; D may match TRBD1 or TRBD2 (6 bases each). Trimming took 0 bases from V and 6 from J, leaving 7 bases between them. Germline V gene data show CDR1 as SGHDT and CDR2 as YYEEEE. This CDR3 spans 12 amino acids. In nucleotides, the CDR3 is TGTGCCAGCAGCTTGGGGGGGGCCGAGCAGTACTTC. It yields the protein CASSLGGAEQYF.

The chain carries TRBV5-8 and TRBJ1-2; D unclear. The CDR3 is made up of 14 amino acids. Germline loops: CDR1 SGHTS, CDR2 YDEGEE. V was cut by 2 bases and J by 0 bases, with 8 bases left in between. The CDR3 sequence: CASSFLGANYGYTF. The CDR3 coding sequence is TGTGCCAGCAGCTTCCTTGGTGCTAACTATGGCTACACCTTC.

The CDR3 reads CASSIPATYYGYTF. CDR3 DNA: TGTGCCAGTAGTATCCCAGCCACATACTATGGCTACACCTTC. The J gene is TRBJ1-2, the V gene TRBV19, with D uncertain. The V end lost 3 bases, the J end lost 3 bases, and 11 bases lay between the germline ends. The CDR3 loop spans 14 amino acids. Germline V gene lookup returns CDR1 LNHDA and CDR2 SQIVND (reference sequence).

This chain uses TRBV28 with TRBJ2-7, with TRBD1 matching 7 bases. Trimming cost V 6 bases and J 2 bases; bases outside gene matches: 7. CDR1 and CDR2 (germline): MDHEN, SYDVKM. CDR3 length: 14 residues. The DNA of the CDR3 is TGTGCCAGCAGATTGGGGGACAGAGCCTACGAGCAGTACTTC. Its translation: CASRLGDRAYEQYF.

The chain uses TRBV4-2 and TRBJ1-4; 11 bases fit TRBD1. The CDR3 totals 16 residues. CDR1 is LGHNA and CDR2 is YNFKEQ in the germline V gene. Trimming removed 0 bases from V and 8 bases from J; junction bases left unmatched: 5. The CDR3 coding sequence is TGTGCCAGCAGCCAAGATTTGGGGACAGGGGGAGAAAAACTGTTTTTT. Translation: CASSQDLGTGGEKLFF.

As to this clone: Germline is not matched at one junction end, which may reflect a read error. The chain uses TRBV30 and TRBJ2-3; 7 bases fit TRBD2. Germline V gene sequence: CDR1 GTSNPN, CDR2 SVGIG (reference sequence). This CDR3 region has 14 residues. The CDR3 DNA reads TGTGCCTGGAAGGGCGGGAGCAGCACAGGTACGCAGTATTTT. Residues: CAWKGGSSTGTQYF.

As concerns this clone: Other DNA variants within this sample encode the same CDR3. The gene calls are TRBV5-1 and TRBJ2-5; perhaps TRBD1 as D (7 bases). There are 14 residues in the CDR3. Germline V gives CDR1 SGHRS, CDR2 YFSETQ. V was trimmed by 0 bases and J by 4 bases, leaving 10 bases between them. The CDR3: CASSLGQGGETQYF. The CDR3 region has the DNA TGCGCCAGCAGCTTGGGACAGGGAGGAGAGACCCAGTACTTC.

This clone occurred once. The V and J genes are TRBV29-1 and TRBJ2-7; TRBD2 matches 10 bases. V dropped 6 bases and J dropped 5; count of bases not matched to a gene: 16. Germline V gives CDR1 SQVTM, CDR2 ANQGSEA. This CDR3 has 16 amino acids. The CDR3 loop is CSVGLAGVPIPHEQYF. CDR3 nucleotides: TGCAGCGTAGGTCTAGCGGGAGTCCCGATTCCCCACGAGCAGTACTTC.

This rearrangement joins TRBV28 to TRBJ2-3, with 8 bases identical to TRBD2. Per germline, CDR1 MDHEN and CDR2 SYDVKM. The CDR3 has 15 residues. Unmatched junction bases numbered 14, after V lost 8 bases and J lost 7 bases. The CDR3 coding sequence is TGTGCCAGCTCATATGGCGGGAGGCCCAGGAATACGCAGTATTTT. Protein: CASSYGGRPRNTQYF.

In regard to this clone: With only one base between it and a far larger clone, this is likely a read error. The chain carries TRBV11-2 and TRBJ2-5; 11 bases map to TRBD1. Germline trimming cut 1 base from V and 4 bases from J; bases unmatched to any gene: 2. This CDR3 is 15 amino acids long. CDR1 is SGHAT, CDR2 FQNNGV, per germline. The chain's CDR3 is CASSLGGTGGETQYF. DNA of the CDR3: TGTGCCAGCAGCTTAGGAGGGACAGGGGGAGAGACCCAGTACTTC.

J is TRBJ2-2 and V is TRBV28, with D tentatively TRBD1 (5 bases). Germline V gives CDR1 MDHEN, CDR2 SYDVKM. The CDR3 is made up of 13 amino acids. Trimming pared 3 bases from V and 8 bases from J, leaving 10 bases between. The CDR3 region is CASSFVGQGELFF. The CDR3 DNA reads as TGTGCCAGCAGTTTCGTGGGGCAAGGGGAGCTGTTTTTT.

The V gene is TRBV5-8, the J gene TRBJ2-5; TRBD1 might be the D (6 bases). The germline V gene encodes CDR1 SGHTS and CDR2 YDEGEE. CDR3 length equals 14 residues. V was pared by 4 bases and J by 4 bases, with 14 bases between. The CDR3 here is CASSLGQPGETQYF. CDR3 nucleotide sequence: TGTGCCAGCAGCCTCGGACAGCCAGGAGAGACCCAGTACTTC.